The 25 T cell receptor beta chains given below trace back to one sample, sequenced in a study of identical twins. MiXCR was run by TCRdb on the 5' RACE reads, yielding one entry per CDR3 protein. The sample includes about 520,000 distinct CDR3 sequences, about 20% of them seen just once. These data also featured in a second study, about T cells expressing NK-cell markers.

Sequencing was done on a sample of CD4+ T cells sorted from blood. These receptors were taken from a woman between 18 and 29 years old in good health.

The chain uses TRBV5-1 and TRBJ1-2; D call uncertain. V was trimmed by 1 base and J by 4 bases, leaving 14 bases between them. Germline V CDR1 and CDR2: SGHRS, YFSETQ. The CDR3 totals 15 residues. CDR3 DNA: TGCGCCAGCAGCTTGCTAAGGGAATCTTCCTATGGCTACACCTTC. Translating gives CASSLLRESSYGYTF.

The chain links TRBV6-2 or TRBV6-3 to TRBJ2-3; D remains unclear. V was pared by 6 bases and J by 6 bases, with 10 bases between. CDR1 and CDR2 from the germline V gene are MNHEY and SVGEGT. The CDR3 consists of 12 residues. CDR3 amino acids: CASSRSFDTQYF. The CDR3 DNA is TGTGCCAGCAGCCGTAGTTTCGATACGCAGTATTTT.

The V and J genes are TRBV20-1 and TRBJ2-7; 7 nucleotides agree with TRBD2. Germline CDR1 is DFQATT and CDR2 is SNEGSKA (reference sequence). The V and J ends lost 4 bases and 2 bases, in that order; junction bases with no gene match: 5. The CDR3 is 13 residues long. The DNA for the CDR3 is TGCAGTGCTATCAGCGGGACCCCCTACGAGCAGTACTTC. Translated: CSAISGTPYEQYF.

This clonotype was detected only a few times. The chain recombines TRBV12-3 or TRBV12-4 with TRBJ2-2, with D possibly TRBD2 on 6 matching bases. V was clipped by 8 bases and J by 4 bases, with 17 bases between them. CDR3 length: 15 residues. Here the CDR3 reads CASRTAGGSTGELFF. The CDR3 DNA is TGTGCCAGCCGTACCGCTGGAGGGAGCACCGGGGAGCTGTTTTTT.

Ten or more counts support this clonotype. V and J are TRBV7-9 and TRBJ1-2; TRBD1 is a possible D gene (6 bases). V was trimmed by 3 bases and J by 2 bases, leaving 13 bases between them. The CDR3 spans 15 residues. Germline loops: CDR1 SEHNR, CDR2 FQNEAQ (reference sequence). Written as DNA, the CDR3 is TGTGCCAGCAGCTTGGGATGGACAGCCAACTATGGCTACACCTTC. Translating gives CASSLGWTANYGYTF.

On this clonotype itself: Since no conserved phenylalanine or tryptophan closes the CDR3, a read error is the likely cause. Here the CDR3 DNA reads TGCAGTGCTAGAGGCTTGGCGGGAGCGAGAGAGACCCAGTACCTC. Translation gives CSARGLAGARETQYL. J is TRBJ2-5 and V is TRBV20-1; 7 bases agree with TRBD2. With V trimmed by 1 base and J by 4 bases, 9 bases remained unmatched. This CDR3 contains 15 residues. Germline CDR1 and CDR2: DFQATT and SNEGSKA (reference sequence).

This clonotype was seen a few times. The rearrangement joins TRBV12-3 or TRBV12-4 to TRBJ2-3; D perhaps matches TRBD2 (6 bases). The CDR3 length is 14 residues. V lost 3 bases and J 6 bases, leaving 13 bases between the germline ends. CDR3 in amino acids: CASSLLPGADTQYF. CDR3 DNA: TGTGCCAGCAGTTTGCTGCCGGGAGCCGATACGCAGTATTTT.

This clonotype occurred many times. This chain joins TRBV14 and TRBJ2-7; 10 bases align to TRBD2. This CDR3 is 16 amino acids long. Trimming removed 4 bases from V and 3 bases from J; junction bases left unmatched: 9. CDR1 is SGHDN and CDR2 is FVKESK in the germline V gene. The DNA for the CDR3 is TGTGCCAGCAGCCCCCTAGCGGGAGAGGGAGTCTACGAGCAGTACTTC. Its translation: CASSPLAGEGVYEQYF.

The chain is built from TRBV7-9 and TRBJ2-1; unclear D gene. The CDR3 contains 16 residues. Trimming took 5 bases from V and 9 from J, leaving 23 bases between them. Per the germline V gene, CDR1 is SEHNR and CDR2 is FQNEAQ (reference sequence). CDR3 loop: CASSRASPLRRGEQFF. CDR3 sequence (DNA): TGTGCCAGCAGCCGGGCGAGCCCTCTACGACGAGGTGAGCAGTTCTTC.

This clonotype showed up just a few times. V is TRBV20-1 and J is TRBJ2-4; 11 nucleotides line up with TRBD1. The CDR3 loop spans 16 amino acids. Per the germline V gene, CDR1 is DFQATT and CDR2 is SNEGSKA (reference sequence). Trimming took 4 bases from V and 7 from J; bases not matched to a gene: 12. CDR3 DNA sequence: TGCAGTGCTACCAGGACAGGGGGCTACGCTTTGAACATTCAGTACTTC. As protein: CSATRTGGYALNIQYF.

The table lists this clonotype with a few counts. The J gene is TRBJ2-7, the V gene TRBV3-1, with D possibly being TRBD2 (6 bases). The length of the CDR3 is 14 residues. Between the trimmed V and J ends, which lost 6 bases and 0 bases, there was a span of 12 bases. Germline V CDR1 and CDR2: LGHDT, YNNKEL (reference sequence). The CDR3 here is CASSVLGGSYEQYF. CDR3 nucleotide sequence: TGTGCCAGCAGTGTCCTGGGGGGCTCCTACGAGCAGTACTTC.

This clonotype appeared a few times. The chain carries TRBV9 and TRBJ2-1; D not resolved. V was cut by 0 bases and J by 0 bases, with 16 bases left in between. Germline V gene data show CDR1 as SGDLS and CDR2 as YYNGEE. The CDR3 spans 18 residues. DNA for the CDR3: TGTGCCAGCAGCGTAGCTTTACTCCCCCAAAGCTCCTACAATGAGCAGTTCTTC. Protein: CASSVALLPQSSYNEQFF.

This clonotype came up a few times. V gene TRBV20-1 combines with J gene TRBJ2-3; D might be TRBD2 (5 bases). The V end lost 5 bases, the J end lost 8 bases, and 11 bases lay between the germline ends. The CDR3 length is 11 residues. Germline V gene sequence: CDR1 DFQATT, CDR2 SNEGSKA (reference sequence). The CDR3 here is CSAESGRTQYF. The CDR3 DNA reads TGCAGTGCTGAAAGCGGCCGTACGCAGTATTTT.

The chain recombines TRBV15 with TRBJ2-3; D is perhaps TRBD1 (5 bases). With 4 bases removed from V and 4 bases from J, the gap between germline ends came to 15 bases. This CDR3 is built from 15 residues. Germline assignment: CDR1 LNHNV and CDR2 YYDKDF (reference sequence). The CDR3: CATSTRAMGPDTQYF. Written as DNA, the CDR3 is TGTGCCACCAGCACACGGGCCATGGGGCCAGATACGCAGTATTTT.

V is TRBV20-1 and J is TRBJ1-5; a possible D gene is TRBD1 (5 bases). The V end was cut by 3 bases, the J end by 5 bases, with 14 bases between. The CDR3 runs to 14 residues. From germline, CDR1 is DFQATT and CDR2 SNEGSKA (reference sequence). DNA of the CDR3: TGCAGTGCTAGTCGGGGCCAGAGCTATCAGCCCCAGCATTTT. Translated: CSASRGQSYQPQHF.

This clonotype was counted a few times. V usage is TRBV12-3 or TRBV12-4 and J usage is TRBJ1-2, with D possibly matching TRBD1 (6 bases). The CDR3 contains 14 residues. The V and J ends lost 6 bases and 4 bases respectively, with 15 bases between them. The CDR3 loop is CASSEGGRSYGYTF. DNA of the CDR3: TGTGCCAGCAGCGAGGGGGGCCGCAGCTATGGCTACACCTTC.

This rearrangement joins TRBV7-8 to TRBJ2-5; D is tentatively TRBD1 or TRBD2 (7 bases each). CDR1 is SGHVS and CDR2 is FQNEAQ in the germline V gene. V was cut by 5 bases and J by 1 base, with 20 bases left in between. The CDR3 loop spans 17 amino acids. Here the CDR3 DNA reads TGTGCCAGCAGCCCACTAGGACTAGGGGGCGCCCAAGAGACCCAGTACTTC. Translation gives CASSPLGLGGAQETQYF. Drawing the rest from reference TRBV7-8 and TRBJ2-5, the complete variable domain is GAGVSQSPRYKVAKRGQDVALRCDPISGHVSLFWYQQALGQGPEFLTYFQNEAQLDKSGLPSDRFFAERPEGSVSTLKIQRTQQEDSAVYLCASSPLGLGGAQETQYFGPGTRLLVL.

This clonotype appeared a few times. The chain links TRBV20-1 to TRBJ1-5, with a tentative D call TRBD1 (5 bases). From germline, CDR1 is DFQATT and CDR2 SNEGSKA (reference sequence). The CDR3 totals 13 residues. The V gene lost 6 bases and the J gene lost 3 bases, with 12 bases spanning the gap. The CDR3 bases are TGCAGTGCCCTGGACATAAACAATCAGCCCCAGCATTTT. This gives the protein CSALDINNQPQHF.

The chain carries TRBV12-3 or TRBV12-4 and TRBJ2-3; D unclear. V lost 5 bases, J lost 4 bases, and 28 bases lay in between. This CDR3 comprises 19 residues. The CDR3 DNA is TGTGCCAGCAGTCCAACAAGTGGAACAGCTAAGGAAAGCGCAGATACGCAGTATTTT. Protein product: CASSPTSGTAKESADTQYF.

The chain has TRBV6-1 and TRBJ2-7, with 8 nucleotides matching TRBD2. J lost 11 bases, V lost 6 bases, and 12 bases had no gene match. Germline V gives CDR1 MNHNS, CDR2 SASEGT. This CDR3 comprises 13 residues. The DNA for the CDR3 is TGTGCCAGCAGCTCGGGGGGGGCGAGTAAGAAGTACTTC. Translating gives CASSSGGASKKYF.

This clonotype has only a few counts. The chain recombines TRBV5-1 with TRBJ2-1; 8 bases match TRBD2. Germline assignment: CDR1 SGHRS and CDR2 YFSETQ. V shed 4 bases and J 15 bases; nucleotides not matched to a gene: 18. The CDR3 extends over 15 amino acids. CDR3 sequence: CASSQASGRGGLWFF. The CDR3 nucleotides are TGCGCCAGCAGCCAAGCGTCCGGCCGGGGGGGCCTTTGGTTCTTC. Full variable domain (missing parts from reference TRBV5-1 and TRBJ2-1): KAGVTQTPRYLIKTRGQQVTLSCSPISGHRSVSWYQQTPGQGLQFLFEYFSETQRNKGNFPGRFSGRQFSNSRSEMNVSTLELGDSALYLCASSQASGRGGLWFFGPGTRLTVL.

This chain links TRBV13 with TRBJ2-7, with no clear D. Per the germline V gene, CDR1 is PRHDT and CDR2 is FYEKMQ (reference sequence). The ends were cut back, 2 bases at V and 0 bases at J, with 8 bases in the middle. This CDR3 is built from 14 residues. The CDR3 DNA is TGTGCCAGCAGCTTAAAACGGAACTCCTACGAGCAGTACTTC. This codes for CASSLKRNSYEQYF.

The J gene is TRBJ1-1, the V gene TRBV18; D is uncertain. The germline V and J ends were trimmed by 5 bases and 8 bases, with 15 bases remaining between them. Germline CDR1 is KGHSH and CDR2 is LQKENI. The CDR3 is made up of 13 amino acids. CDR3 in DNA: TGTGCCAGCTCATCCAGCAGGCAAACAGAAGCTTTCTTT. Translating gives CASSSSRQTEAFF.

This chain uses TRBV7-9 with TRBJ1-2; D uncertain. Per germline, CDR1 SEHNR and CDR2 FQNEAQ (reference sequence). The CDR3 totals 12 residues. V gave up 1 base and J gave up 2 bases, with 2 bases separating them. The DNA of the CDR3 is TGTGCCAGCAGCTTAGAAAACTATGGCTACACCTTC. Translated: CASSLENYGYTF.

This clonotype turned up a few times. V and J are TRBV5-1 and TRBJ2-1; D ambiguous. CDR3 length: 15 amino acids. The germline V gene has CDR1 SGHRS and CDR2 YFSETQ. The V end lost 2 bases, the J end lost 5 bases, and 14 bases lay between the germline ends. CDR3 in amino acids: CASSFLPTGNNEQFF. The CDR3, as DNA: TGCGCCAGCAGCTTTTTGCCCACTGGGAACAATGAGCAGTTCTTC.